A selection of T cell receptor beta chains follows, all from one sample in a study of T cell responses to AZD1222 COVID-19 vaccine. Profiling relied on immunoSEQ multiplex PCR, and the TCRdb table lists in-frame clones only, not all of them. The sample lists 90,000 to 150,000 clones; 70% to 90% were seen once. Sequences were derived from peripheral blood, sampled on day 0 of AZD1222 vaccination. Receptors originate from an adult in good health. Each CDR3 is given with its conserved first and last residue.

j_gene: TRBJ2-2; v_gene: TRBV5-4; len: 14; CDR3aa: CASSPNPGFGELFF
j_gene: TRBJ1-2; v_gene: TRBV12-3/TRBV12-4; len: 12; CDR3aa: CASSLGTYGYTF
j_gene: TRBJ1-2; v_gene: TRBV4-1; len: 14; CDR3aa: CASSLGRDRAGYTF
j_gene: TRBJ2-7; v_gene: TRBV6-1; len: 18; CDR3aa: CASSEAVGPGEIFYEQYF
j_gene: TRBJ1-5; v_gene: TRBV7-6; len: 14; CDR3aa: CASSLAGWNQPQHF
j_gene: TRBJ2-5; v_gene: TRBV15; len: 14; CDR3aa: CATSRDLSQETQYF
j_gene: TRBJ2-3; v_gene: TRBV7-3; len: 15; CDR3aa: CASSSALGRTDTQYF
j_gene: TRBJ2-5; v_gene: TRBV4-1; len: 17; CDR3aa: CASSQDGTGGAGETQYF
j_gene: TRBJ1-5; v_gene: TRBV2; len: 13; CDR3aa: CASRRNSNQPQHF
j_gene: TRBJ2-7; v_gene: TRBV19; len: 12; CDR3aa: CASGQGTYEQYF
j_gene: TRBJ2-1; v_gene: TRBV3-1/TRBV3-2; len: 15; CDR3aa: CASSHLGASVDEQFF
j_gene: TRBJ1-1; v_gene: TRBV24-1; len: 15; CDR3aa: CASSEQGHPNTEAFF
j_gene: TRBJ1-4; v_gene: TRBV9; len: 17; CDR3aa: CASSGQVPGAANEKLFF
j_gene: TRBJ1-2; v_gene: TRBV9; len: 16; CDR3aa: CASSAVIRDRRYGYTF
j_gene: TRBJ1-6; v_gene: TRBV5-4; len: 15; CDR3aa: CASSKQGVENSPLHF